The 8 T cell receptor beta chains below were found in one sample sequenced in a study of T cells after yellow fever vaccination. TCRdb redid the calling of the 5' RACE reads with MiXCR, one entry per CDR3 protein. The profile covers some 300,000 distinct CDR3 sequences, with approximately 3.8% appearing a single time and around a quarter taken by the ten largest. The material sequenced was PBMCs, taken on the day of the yellow fever booster vaccination. The receptors stem from a man aged 18 to 30 who received the YFV17D yellow fever vaccine.

The sample holds a few counts of this clonotype. The gene calls are TRBV7-6 and TRBJ2-3; D remains ambiguous. V lost 0 bases to trimming and J lost 2 bases, with 9 bases between them. Germline assignment: CDR1 SGHVS and CDR2 FNYEAQ. The CDR3 has 15 residues. CDR3 sequence: CASSLALEPTDTQYF. CDR3 nucleotides: TGTGCCAGCAGCTTAGCTCTAGAGCCCACAGATACGCAGTATTTT.

This clonotype appeared many times. The rearrangement uses TRBV5-1 and TRBJ1-1, with TRBD1 matching over 8 bases. With 2 bases clipped from V and 4 bases from J, the junction kept 4 bases outside the gene matches. Germline V gives CDR1 SGHRS, CDR2 YFSETQ. CDR3 length: 14 residues. CDR3 in amino acids: CASSFPTGGTEAFF. CDR3 coding DNA: TGCGCCAGCAGCTTTCCTACAGGGGGCACTGAAGCTTTCTTT.

This clonotype was detected ten times or more. This CDR3 reads CASSPVNRNYEQYF. In DNA, the CDR3 is TGTGCCAGCAGCCCGGTAAACAGAAATTACGAGCAGTACTTC. The chain carries TRBV5-5 and TRBJ2-7; D is unresolved. The CDR3 has 14 residues. Trimming removed 4 bases from V and 4 bases from J, with 15 bases in between. Germline CDR1 SGHKS, CDR2 YYEKEE (reference sequence).

Many counts were recorded for this clonotype. The CDR3 DNA reads as TGTGCCAGCAAGGACAGGGGTACAGATACGCAGTATTTT. Protein: CASKDRGTDTQYF. V is TRBV28 and J is TRBJ2-3, with TRBD1 matching 9 bases. CDR3 length: 13 residues. From germline, CDR1 is MDHEN and CDR2 SYDVKM. Trimming took 7 bases from V and 3 from J; bases not matched to a gene: 2.

Points on this clonotype: An end of the junction differs from the germline gene, which may be a read error. The chain links TRBV5-5 to TRBJ1-4, with 9 bases matching TRBD1. Germline assignment: CDR1 SGHKS and CDR2 YYEKEE (reference sequence). CDR3 size: 19 residues. CDR3 residues: CASCLHGQGLFGTNVKLFF. The DNA for the CDR3 is TGTGCCAGCTGCTTGCATGGACAGGGGCTCTTCGGCACTAATGTAAAACTGTTTTTT.

This clonotype was recorded a few times. The chain employs TRBV5-1 and TRBJ1-6, with 10 bases lining up with TRBD1. Germline V gene lookup returns CDR1 SGHRS and CDR2 YFSETQ. This CDR3 contains 15 residues. J lost 5 bases, V lost 2 bases, and 1 base had no gene match. CDR3 sequence (DNA): TGCGCCAGCAGCTTCGGGACAGGGGATAATTCACCCCTCCACTTT. It is translated as CASSFGTGDNSPLHF. Together with reference TRBV5-1 and TRBJ1-6, the CDR3 gives the full variable domain: KAGVTQTPRYLIKTRGQQVTLSCSPISGHRSVSWYQQTPGQGLQFLFEYFSETQRNKGNFPGRFSGRQFSNSRSEMNVSTLELGDSALYLCASSFGTGDNSPLHFGNGTRLTVT.

In its sample, this clonotype was seen a few times. CDR3 protein: CASSYGLQGGGYTF. CDR3 in DNA: TGTGCCAGCAGTTACGGTTTACAGGGAGGAGGCTACACCTTC. The J gene is TRBJ1-2, the V gene TRBV6-5, with TRBD1 as a possible D gene (6 bases). This CDR3 has 14 amino acids. V was shortened by 2 bases and J by 8 bases, with 15 bases between the two germline ends. CDR1 is MNHEY, CDR2 SVGAGI, per germline.

This clonotype was recorded at least ten times. The rearrangement links TRBV4-1 to TRBJ1-1; D is ambiguous. The CDR3 loop spans 16 amino acids. Germline V gene lookup returns CDR1 MGHRA and CDR2 YSYEKL. The germline V and J ends were trimmed by 4 bases and 5 bases, with 20 bases remaining between them. DNA for the CDR3: TGCGCCAGCAGCCGAAATGCGGACCGCTATGGGACTGAAGCTTTCTTT. Protein: CASSRNADRYGTEAFF.